One T cell receptor beta chain is described in this entry. The sample holds many counts of this clonotype. There is no known antigen for this receptor. Qualities for individual bases were not recorded, and no much larger clone is one base off. This entry comes from a study (dated by TCRdb to about 2013). Sequenced on an Illumina Genome Analyzer IIx. The public reads were quality trimmed at Q25 with fastp and then assembled into clones with MiXCR by TCRdb, keeping productive beta chains. Rows merge per CDR3 protein into single entries with the most common DNA and genes. The sample profile shows about 7,100 distinct CDR3 sequences; about 30% of them were found once. The leading ten clones occupy roughly 20% of the sample. Deletion took 1 base off V and 1 base off J, with a span of 13 bases between the germline ends. The germline V gene gives CDR1 as SGHVS and CDR2 as FNYEAQ. The CDR3 has 17 amino acids, counting the end cysteine and phenylalanine. Only the CDR3 portion is preserved as DNA: 51 bases, with reading frame beginning at the first base.

This TCR derives from a human donor. The sample taken for sequencing was blood. The rearranged chain carries TRBV7-6 and TRBJ2-2; the D call could be TRBD1 or TRBD2, with each sharing 5 bases. The CDR3 reads CASSLDYGTGNTGELFF. DNA sequence: TGTGCCAGCAGCTTAGATTATGGGACGGGGAACACCGGGGAGCTGTTTTTT.